This T cell receptor beta chain was identified in a study of blood T cell repertoires in COVID-19. Study-level information: Sites across the United States, Italy and Spain contributed samples from acute and convalescent COVID-19. PBMCs, B-cell-depleted T cells, or T cells were the source of the cDNA or gDNA that made up the material.

Per the original data handling: Nucleated cell counts were estimated from reference gene primer amplification. Generated by immunoSEQ multiplex PCR, the TCRdb table keeps only in-frame clones and is missing some. V, J and clone size reflect that table, while D and trimming were determined from the DNA. The table records approximately 190,000 clones, roughly 87% of them present only once. This clone occurred a few times. The CDR3 runs 13 residues. Trimming removed 3 bases at V and 6 bases at J, with 8 bases between. Germline values: CDR1 MDHEN, CDR2 SYDVKM. The source of this sequence is a woman in her thirties or forties with acute or convalescent COVID-19. The sample comprised peripheral blood. The V call is TRBV28, the J call TRBJ1-4; D uncertain. CDR3 residues: CASSLRVDEKLFF. DNA of the CDR3: TGTGCCAGCAGTTTGAGGGTGGATGAAAAACTGTTTTTT.